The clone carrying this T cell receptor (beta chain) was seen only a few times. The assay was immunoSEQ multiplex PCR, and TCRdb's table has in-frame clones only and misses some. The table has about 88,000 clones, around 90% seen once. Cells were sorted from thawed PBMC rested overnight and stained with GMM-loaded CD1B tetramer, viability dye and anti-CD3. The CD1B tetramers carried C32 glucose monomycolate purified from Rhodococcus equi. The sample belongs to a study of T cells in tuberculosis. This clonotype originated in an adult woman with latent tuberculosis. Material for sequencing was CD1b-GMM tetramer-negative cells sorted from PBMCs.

The CDR3 sequence is CAWNTLAPQETQYF. CDR3 nucleotides: TGTGCCTGGAATACCCTAGCACCCCAAGAGACCCAGTACTTC. This chain links TRBV30 with TRBJ2-5; weak D call: TRBD2 (5 bases). The CDR3 spans 14 residues. Germline lookup yields CDR1 GTSNPN and CDR2 SVGIG (reference sequence). Trimming pared 4 bases from V and 1 base from J, leaving 13 bases between.